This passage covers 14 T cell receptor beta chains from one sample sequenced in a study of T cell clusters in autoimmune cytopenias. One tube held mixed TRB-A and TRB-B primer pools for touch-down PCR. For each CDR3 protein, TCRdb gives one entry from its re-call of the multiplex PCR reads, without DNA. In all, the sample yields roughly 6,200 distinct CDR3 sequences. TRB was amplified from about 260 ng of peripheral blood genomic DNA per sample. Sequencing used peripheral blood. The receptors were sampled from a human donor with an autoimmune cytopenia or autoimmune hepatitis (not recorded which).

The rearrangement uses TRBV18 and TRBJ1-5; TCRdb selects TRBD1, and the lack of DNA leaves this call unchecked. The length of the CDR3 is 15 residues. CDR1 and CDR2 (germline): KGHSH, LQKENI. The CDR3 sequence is CASSPGQGRHQPQHF.

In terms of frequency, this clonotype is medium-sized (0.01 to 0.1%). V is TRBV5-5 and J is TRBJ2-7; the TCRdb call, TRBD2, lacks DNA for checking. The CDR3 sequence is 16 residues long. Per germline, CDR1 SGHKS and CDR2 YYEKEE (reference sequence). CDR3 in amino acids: CASSLEGSGATYEQYF. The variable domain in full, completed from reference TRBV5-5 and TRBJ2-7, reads DAGVTQSPTHLIKTRGQQVTLRCSPISGHKSVSWYQQVLGQGPQFIFQYYEKEERGRGNFPDRFSARQFPNYSSELNVNALLLGDSALYLCASSLEGSGATYEQYFGPGTRLTVT.

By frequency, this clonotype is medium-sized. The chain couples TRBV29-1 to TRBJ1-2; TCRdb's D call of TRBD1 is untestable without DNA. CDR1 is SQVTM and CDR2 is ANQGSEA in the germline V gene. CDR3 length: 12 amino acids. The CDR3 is CSASTGAGGYTF.

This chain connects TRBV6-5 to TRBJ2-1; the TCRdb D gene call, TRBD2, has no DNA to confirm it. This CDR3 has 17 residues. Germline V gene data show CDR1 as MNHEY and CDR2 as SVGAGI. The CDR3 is CASSKWRLVAGGIEQFF.

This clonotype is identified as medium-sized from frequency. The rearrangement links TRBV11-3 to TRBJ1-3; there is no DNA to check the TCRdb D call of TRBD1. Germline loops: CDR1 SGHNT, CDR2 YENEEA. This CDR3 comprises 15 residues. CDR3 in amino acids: CASSLQGAGGNTIYF.

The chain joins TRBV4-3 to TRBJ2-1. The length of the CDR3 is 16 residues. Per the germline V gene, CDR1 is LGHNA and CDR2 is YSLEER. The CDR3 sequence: CASSQGPSSADNEQFF.

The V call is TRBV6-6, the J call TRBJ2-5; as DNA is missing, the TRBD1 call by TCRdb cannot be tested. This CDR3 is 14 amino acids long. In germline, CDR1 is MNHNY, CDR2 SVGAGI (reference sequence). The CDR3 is CASSSRGDWETQYF.

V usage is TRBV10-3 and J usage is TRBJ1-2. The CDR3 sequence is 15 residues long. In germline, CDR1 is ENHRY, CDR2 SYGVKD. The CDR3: CAIGMWPSRYGGYTF.

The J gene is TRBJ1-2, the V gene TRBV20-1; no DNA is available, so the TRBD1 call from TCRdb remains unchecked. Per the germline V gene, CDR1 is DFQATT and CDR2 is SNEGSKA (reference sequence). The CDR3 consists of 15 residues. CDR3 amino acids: CSAPGGGQGSYGYTF.

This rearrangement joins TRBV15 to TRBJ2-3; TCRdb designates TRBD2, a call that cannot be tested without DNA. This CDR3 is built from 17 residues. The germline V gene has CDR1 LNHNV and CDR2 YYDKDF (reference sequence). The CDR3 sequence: CATSRDRSGGRKETQDF.

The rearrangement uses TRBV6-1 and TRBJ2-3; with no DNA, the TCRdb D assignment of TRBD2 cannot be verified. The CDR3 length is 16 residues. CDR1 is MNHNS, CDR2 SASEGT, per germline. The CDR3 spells CASSLELAGGRDTQYF.

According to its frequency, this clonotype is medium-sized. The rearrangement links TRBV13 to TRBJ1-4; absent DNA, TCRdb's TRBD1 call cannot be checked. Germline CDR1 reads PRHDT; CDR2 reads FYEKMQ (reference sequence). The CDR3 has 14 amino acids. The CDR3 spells CASSQTRGSEKLFF.

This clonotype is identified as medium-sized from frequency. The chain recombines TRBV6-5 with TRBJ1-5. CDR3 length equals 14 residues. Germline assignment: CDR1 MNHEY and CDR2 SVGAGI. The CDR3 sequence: CASRSDGNAVPQHF.

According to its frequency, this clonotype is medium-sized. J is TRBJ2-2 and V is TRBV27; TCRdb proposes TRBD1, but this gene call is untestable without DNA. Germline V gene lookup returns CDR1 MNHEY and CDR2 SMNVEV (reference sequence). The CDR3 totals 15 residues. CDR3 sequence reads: CASSLSGPHTGELFF.